The source of this T cell receptor (beta chain) is a study of shared clonotypes between healthy human individuals (dated by TCRdb to the early 2020s). Broadly, across the study: A few men and a couple of women, aged 18 to 49 years, made up the cohort. For each donor, CD4 naive and CD4 memory were each run on three plates, CD8 naive on two plates, and CD8 memory on one plate. To estimate repertoire size and how much clonotype sharing occurs between individuals, the study deeply sequenced the blood TCR repertoires of several healthy adults. Different laboratories and diverse techniques were used to prepare libraries and sequence TCR repertoires, to increase sequencing depth and limit assay-specific biases. Leukapheresis yielded between about 0.8 and 8.9 billion PBMCs per donor.

On the study overall, not on this receptor specifically: Based on pairwise subsampling, the degree of clonotype sharing among donors was expected to be affected by sequencing depth. Incomplete sequencing was indicated by rarefaction of sorted-subset datasets, despite the large sequencing depth. Compared with non-shared clonotypes, clonotypes shared by all four sorted-subset donors had higher generation probabilities. Because the study included only a small number of donors, the genetic and exposure-history diversity represented was limited. Sampling was restricted to blood, and TCR repertoires in tissue are likely to differ from TCR repertoires in blood. About 5% of naive CD4, 3.5% of naive CD8, 2.3% of memory CD4, and approximately 0.39% of memory CD8 clonotypes were shared across several donors. Naive subsets generally had larger estimated clonotype richness than memory subsets.

Using the deep immunoSEQ assay, multiplex PCR amplified TCR CDR3 regions from genomic DNA. Extracted genomic DNA from each cell subset was spread evenly across all wells of several immunoSEQ 96-well plates, with each plate serving as a replicate. For sorted subsets, around 200 ng genomic DNA, equal to 30,000 or so T cell genomes, was loaded into each replicate PCR. The purified libraries were quantified using a Qubit 3.0 fluorometer, sized with a Bioanalyzer 2100, and then quantified again using the KAPA Library Quantification kit. A separate single-read 150-cycle Illumina NextSeq 550 flow cell was used to sequence each immunoSEQ 96-well plate. Concerning the study's data processing: Because only junctional sequences without quality scores were contained in the immunoSEQ output, filtering matching that applied to full-length reads could not be performed. To assign V/J genes and CDR3, sequences were annotated using PyIR, a Python wrapper for IgBLAST v1.9, with IMGT germline references. Reads were removed for weak V/J assignments (E-value above 1e-6), missing CDR3, stop codons, out-of-frame junctions, or ambiguous translated residues. V3J clonotypes were defined by identical inferred V gene, J gene, and CDR3 amino acid sequence. The percentage overlap between two repertoires was calculated by dividing the number of shared unique clonotypes by the size of the smaller repertoire. Repertoire richness was assessed with RTK rarefaction, the Chao1 estimator, and Recon v2.1 estimates of unobserved clonotypes. Generation probabilities were computed with OLGA for all TCRbeta clonotypes obtained by the gDNA method from a few donors. Drawn from immuneACCESS, this table holds only the in-frame rearrangements with V and J called that TCRdb kept. Clones are partly lost; checked studies trace under half to an unresolved V gene and leave the rest unexplained. V, J and clone size are taken as reported in that table, and D and trimming were inferred from the DNA itself. This sample gives approximately 2,300,000 clones in total; 85% to 95% of them show up just once. The top ten constitute about 0.36% of the sample.

Remarks on this clone: No cognate antigen has been identified for it. Base-call qualities are not available, and no considerably larger clone is one nucleotide away.

Measured from the cysteine to the phenylalanine, the CDR3 is 17 residues long. Only the CDR3 DNA stays, 51 bases, in frame from base 1. The germline V gene yields MGHRA for CDR1 and YSYEKL for CDR2. From V the trimming removes 0 bases and from J it removes 8 bases, while the gene matches leave 15 bases of the junction unaccounted for. The donors were healthy, HIV-negative adults with no recently reported acute infections or vaccinations. All donors were Caucasian adults living in Nashville, Tennessee, USA. CD4+ T cells were enriched through magnetic negative selection, after which naive cells were positively selected on CD45RA and the remaining negative fraction served as the memory subset. After blood collection by leukapheresis, PBMCs were isolated using Ficoll-Histopaque density gradient centrifugation and then cryopreserved in the vapor phase of liquid nitrogen. Analytical flow cytometry was used to check the purity and quantity of each magnetically sorted T cell population. Genomic DNA was isolated from every sorted fraction and measured by UV absorbance on a Nanodrop 2000c.

The clonotype comes from a man younger than 35 in good health. Some clones in this sample may be carry-over from other donors' samples. This receptor chain uses TRBV4-1 and TRBJ1-2; TRBD1 agrees with 7 junctional bases. Specimen: naive CD4+ T cells from PBMCs. The sample's cell subset or site, from its label and the paper: CD45RA+ positively selected. The DNA reads TGCGCCAGCAGCCAAGAAAGACAGGGAGGAGATTTGGAAGGCTACACCTTC. Its protein reads: CASSQERQGGDLEGYTF.